The 17 T cell receptor beta chains reported below all come from one sample, sequenced in a study of cytomegalovirus exposure and HLA in healthy donors. Clones were sequenced by immunoSEQ multiplex PCR, and TCRdb holds only the in-frame ones, with some missing. Seen here are roughly 330,000 clones, roughly nine tenths observed once, and the top ten hold approximately 1.1%. Input material: PBMCs. These receptors came from a woman aged 25-40 years in good health and CMV-seropositive.

J is TRBJ2-1 and V is TRBV30; D remains ambiguous. This CDR3 is built from 15 residues. V was clipped by 3 bases and J by 6 bases, with 18 bases between them. Per the germline V gene, CDR1 is GTSNPN and CDR2 is SVGIG (reference sequence). CDR3 in DNA: TGTGCCTGGAGGGGCCAGCTCCACCCCGGCAATGAGCAGTTCTTC. This sequence encodes CAWRGQLHPGNEQFF. Combining the CDR3 with reference TRBV30 and TRBJ2-1 gives the whole variable domain SQTIHQWPATLVQPVGSPLSLECTVEGTSNPNLYWYRQAAGRGLQLLFYSVGIGQISSEVPQNLSASRPQDRQFILSSKKLLLSDSGFYLCAWRGQLHPGNEQFFGPGTRLTVL.

The CDR3 loop reads CASSRQGVQNTIYF. CDR3 nucleotides: TGTGCCAGCTCACGGCAGGGGGTCCAAAACACCATATATTTT. The chain is built from TRBV2 and TRBJ1-3; TRBD1 agrees at 7 bases. This CDR3 region has 14 residues. With V trimmed by 8 bases and J by 6 bases, 10 bases remained unmatched. Germline V gives CDR1 SNHLY, CDR2 FYNNEI.

The V gene is TRBV7-9, the J gene TRBJ2-1; 7 positions match TRBD2. This CDR3 region has 14 residues. Trimming at V came to 1 base and at J to 10 bases, leaving 7 bases not matched to a gene. Germline assignment: CDR1 SEHNR and CDR2 FQNEAQ (reference sequence). CDR3 in amino acids: CASSLVREWREQFF. The CDR3 coding sequence is TGTGCCAGCAGCTTAGTGCGGGAGTGGCGGGAGCAGTTCTTC.

The V and J genes are TRBV28 and TRBJ2-7, with D hard to call. Germline V gene lookup returns CDR1 MDHEN and CDR2 SYDVKM. The germline V and J ends were trimmed by 3 bases and 3 bases, with 15 bases remaining between them. CDR3 length: 15 residues. The CDR3: CASSFRLSLSYEQYF. Written as DNA, the CDR3 is TGTGCCAGCAGTTTCCGTTTAAGTCTTAGCTACGAGCAGTACTTC.

This chain uses TRBV7-9 with TRBJ2-7, with 8 bases lining up with TRBD2. The V and J ends lost 3 bases and 5 bases, in that order; junction bases with no gene match: 3. There are 13 residues in the CDR3. CDR1 is SEHNR, CDR2 FQNEAQ, per germline (reference sequence). CDR3 sequence reads: CASSLREEDEQYF. Here the CDR3 DNA reads TGTGCCAGCAGCTTGCGGGAGGAAGACGAGCAGTACTTC.

V is TRBV9 and J is TRBJ2-3; 7 nucleotides agree with TRBD2. Germline loops: CDR1 SGDLS, CDR2 YYNGEE. After removal of 2 bases from V and 2 bases from J, the junction contained 5 bases not matched to a gene. The CDR3 has 15 residues. For the CDR3, the DNA is TGTGCCAGCAGCGTTGCCGGGAGGCCCACAGATACGCAGTATTTT. It codes for CASSVAGRPTDTQYF.

The chain recombines TRBV11-3 with TRBJ2-1; either TRBD1 or TRBD2 may fit D (5 bases each). The CDR3 runs to 14 residues. CDR1 and CDR2 from the germline V gene are SGHNT and YENEEA. Trimming removed 5 bases from V and 4 bases from J, with 12 bases in between. The CDR3 is CASSRDLGYNEQFF. DNA of the CDR3: TGTGCCAGCAGCCGGGACCTGGGGTACAATGAGCAGTTCTTC.

The rearrangement links TRBV7-2 to TRBJ1-5; D remains unclear. The germline gives CDR1 SGHTA, CDR2 FQGNSA. The CDR3 is made up of 14 amino acids. V was trimmed by 2 bases and J by 4 bases, leaving 9 bases between them. The CDR3, as DNA: TGTGCCAGCAGCTTACTAGTGGTGAATCAGCCCCAGCATTTT. This gives the protein CASSLLVVNQPQHF.

J is TRBJ1-2 and V is TRBV9, with a weak D call TRBD1 (5 bases). V was pared by 0 bases and J by 7 bases, with 13 bases between. Germline V gene data show CDR1 as SGDLS and CDR2 as YYNGEE. The CDR3 is made up of 14 amino acids. CDR3 amino acids: CASSVAGVSGGYTF. The CDR3 DNA reads as TGTGCCAGCAGCGTAGCGGGGGTCAGCGGTGGCTACACCTTC.

The rearrangement links TRBV27 to TRBJ2-7; no clear D. The CDR3 sequence is 13 residues long. V lost 0 bases and J 3 bases, leaving 6 bases between the germline ends. The germline CDR1 and CDR2 sequences are MNHEY and SMNVEV (reference sequence). The DNA for the CDR3 is TGTGCCAGCAGTTTATCGGGTTTCTACGAGCAGTACTTC. It yields the protein CASSLSGFYEQYF.

The rearrangement links TRBV7-9 to TRBJ1-1; no definite D call. The CDR3 covers 14 residues. The V gene's germline CDR1 is SEHNR and CDR2 FQNEAQ (reference sequence). The V and J ends lost 8 bases and 2 bases respectively, with 15 bases between them. Written as DNA, the CDR3 is TGTGCCAGCCTAAGGGTGGAAGGAAACACTGAAGCTTTCTTT. This translates into CASLRVEGNTEAFF.

The V gene is TRBV28, the J gene TRBJ1-1; perhaps TRBD1 as D (5 bases). The V gene lost 6 bases and the J gene lost 3 bases, with 14 bases spanning the gap. The CDR3 runs 14 residues. CDR1 and CDR2 from the germline V gene are MDHEN and SYDVKM. Written as DNA, the CDR3 is TGTGCCAGCAGCCTAGCGGGGACGCACACTGAAGCTTTCTTT. Encoded protein: CASSLAGTHTEAFF.

As DNA, the CDR3 is TGTGCCAGCAGCCAAGAGAGCGCAGCGTACCATAACGAGCAGTACTTC. Residues: CASSQESAAYHNEQYF. The V gene is TRBV4-2, the J gene TRBJ2-7; D call uncertain. The CDR3 sequence is 16 residues long. Trimming pared 0 bases from V and 5 bases from J, leaving 17 bases between. Germline V CDR1 and CDR2: LGHNA, YNFKEQ.

The chain uses TRBV18 and TRBJ1-2; 10 bases are a match to TRBD1. This CDR3 has 15 residues. V lost 5 bases, J lost 5 bases, and 8 bases stayed unmatched. The V gene's germline CDR1 is KGHSH and CDR2 LQKENI. CDR3 nucleotide sequence: TGTGCCAGCTCAGACGGACAGGGGGTCGGATATGGCTACACCTTC. This encodes CASSDGQGVGYGYTF.

The rearrangement uses TRBV19 and TRBJ1-1; 9 bases are a match to TRBD1. There are 14 residues in the CDR3. V shed 3 bases and J 5 bases; nucleotides not matched to a gene: 4. The V gene's germline CDR1 is LNHDA and CDR2 SQIVND (reference sequence). The CDR3 DNA reads as TGTGCCAGTAGTATTAGGGGACAGGGAACTGAAGCTTTCTTT. Encoded protein: CASSIRGQGTEAFF.

Regarding this clone: Other DNA sequences from this sample encode an identical CDR3 as well. The gene calls are TRBV30 and TRBJ2-7; D is uncertain. V was trimmed by 0 bases and J by 3 bases, leaving 3 bases between them. In germline, CDR1 is GTSNPN, CDR2 SVGIG (reference sequence). CDR3 size: 11 residues. The chain's CDR3 is CAWSVGYEQYF. The CDR3 DNA sequence: TGTGCCTGGAGTGTTGGCTACGAGCAGTACTTC.

V usage is TRBV7-9 and J usage is TRBJ2-7; possible D gene TRBD2, 5 bases. V was trimmed by 1 base and J by 6 bases, leaving 10 bases between them. The CDR3 length is 13 residues. CDR1 and CDR2 (germline): SEHNR, FQNEAQ (reference sequence). The CDR3 DNA sequence: TGTGCCAGCAGCTTAGGTGGACTGGCCGAGCAGTACTTC. Its translation is CASSLGGLAEQYF.